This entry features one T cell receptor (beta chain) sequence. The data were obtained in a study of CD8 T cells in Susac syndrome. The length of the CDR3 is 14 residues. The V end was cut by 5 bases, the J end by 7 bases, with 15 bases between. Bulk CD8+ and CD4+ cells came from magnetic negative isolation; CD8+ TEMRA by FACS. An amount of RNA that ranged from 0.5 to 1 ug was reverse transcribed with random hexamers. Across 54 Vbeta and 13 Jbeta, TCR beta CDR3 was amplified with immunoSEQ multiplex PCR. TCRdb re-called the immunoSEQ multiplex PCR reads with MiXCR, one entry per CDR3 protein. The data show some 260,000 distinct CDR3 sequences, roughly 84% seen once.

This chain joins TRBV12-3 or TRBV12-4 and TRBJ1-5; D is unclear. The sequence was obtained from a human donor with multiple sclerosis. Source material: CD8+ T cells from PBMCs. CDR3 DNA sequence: TGTGCCAGCAGTCTTAGCGGTCTCTGGCAGCCCCAGCATTTT. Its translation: CASSLSGLWQPQHF.